A selection of T cell receptor beta chains follows, all from one sample in a study of cytomegalovirus exposure and HLA in healthy donors. TCRdb keeps only in-frame clones here, not all; method: immunoSEQ multiplex PCR. This sample carries under 65,000 clones, with approximately 6.5% going to the ten biggest clones. Material: PBMCs. These receptors came from a woman aged 40 to 50 in good health and CMV-seronegative. Both conserved end residues are part of each CDR3. A D gene is named only where the DNA matches it firmly.

V gene	J gene	D gene	CDR3 DNA	CDR3 protein
TRBV27	TRBJ2-3	TRBD2	TGTGCCAGCAGAGGTCGGCTAGCGGGGGGGACAGATACGCAGTATTTT	CASRGRLAGGTDTQYF
TRBV5-4	TRBJ2-7	TRBD2	TGTGCCAGCAGCTTGGGCGGAGGGAGGGCCAACGAGCAGTACTTC	CASSLGGGRANEQYF
TRBV5-3	TRBJ2-7	-	TGTGCCAGAAGCTTGGCCCCGGCTAGCCGTGGCTACGAGCAGTACTTC	CARSLAPASRGYEQYF
TRBV29-1	TRBJ1-2	-	TGCAGCGTTGCTGTCAACTATGGCTACACCTTC	CSVAVNYGYTF
TRBV7-9	TRBJ2-2	-	TGTGCCAGCAGCTGGGTGGAGGGGTCTGGCACCGGGGAGCTGTTTTTT	CASSWVEGSGTGELFF
TRBV7-2	TRBJ2-7	TRBD2	TGTGCCAGCAGCAGTAGCGGGGGGATCTCCTACGAGCAGTACTTC	CASSSSGGISYEQYF
TRBV29-1	TRBJ2-6	-	TGCAGCGTCGAGCCGCGGGCCGGGGTCCTGACTTTC	CSVEPRAGVLTF
TRBV19	TRBJ1-3	TRBD1	TGTGCCAGTAGTACGACAGGGGGCTCTGGAAACACCATATATTTT	CASSTTGGSGNTIYF
TRBV14	TRBJ2-7	TRBD1	TGTGCCAGCAGCCAAGGGGACAGCCACTACGAGCAGTACTTC	CASSQGDSHYEQYF
TRBV19	TRBJ2-1	-	TGTGCCAGTAGCCTTCGAAGGGGGGGCGGGGCTATGCAGTTCTTC	CASSLRRGGGAMQFF
TRBV9	TRBJ1-3	TRBD1	TGTGCCAGCAGCGTAGGCCAGGGGGCTTCTGGAAACACCATATATTTT	CASSVGQGASGNTIYF
TRBV29-1	TRBJ2-2	-	TGCAGCGTCGACCACCCCGGGAACTCCGGGGAGCTGTTTTTT	CSVDHPGNSGELFF
TRBV29-1	TRBJ2-2	TRBD2	TGCAGCGTTGAACTTACGGGACTAGCGGGAGGGCGAACCGGGGAGCTGTTTTTC	CSVELTGLAGGRTGELFF
TRBV5-1	TRBJ2-2	-	TGCGCCAGCAGCTTGGGCGCGCTTGCCCGTAACACCGGGGAGCTGTTTTTT	CASSLGALARNTGELFF
TRBV4-2	TRBJ1-5	TRBD1	TGTGCCAGCAGCCAAGACCCCTCGACAGGGGGCGCGGTTCAGCCCCAGCATTTT	CASSQDPSTGGAVQPQHF
TRBV29-1	TRBJ2-4	TRBD2	TGCAGCGTTAACCTAAGCGGGGGGGACATTCAGTACTTC	CSVNLSGGDIQYF
TRBV6-1	TRBJ2-7	TRBD2	TGTGCCAGCACGATCGGACTAGCGGGAATCTACGAGCAGTACTTC	CASTIGLAGIYEQYF
TRBV28	TRBJ1-6	TRBD1	TGTGCCAGCAAGCAGGGGGGCTCACCCCTCCACTTT	CASKQGGSPLHF
TRBV9	TRBJ2-2	TRBD1	TGTGCCAGCAGCAAGGGACAGGGGCGGGTCACCGGGGAGCTGTTTTTT	CASSKGQGRVTGELFF
TRBV5-1	TRBJ2-5	TRBD2	TGCGCCAGCAGCAAAATAGCGGGAGAGTCGGAGACCCAGTACTTC	CASSKIAGESETQYF
TRBV4-2	TRBJ1-3	TRBD1	TGTGCCAGCAGCCCGGGACAGGGGGCAAGAAACACCATATATTTT	CASSPGQGARNTIYF
TRBV29-1	TRBJ2-7	-	TGCAGCGTTCTGACGGGCTCCTACGAGCAGTACTTC	CSVLTGSYEQYF
TRBV6-1	TRBJ1-2	-	TGTGCCAGCAGTGAAGGTGGACACCCATTTGGTTACACCTTC	CASSEGGHPFGYTF
TRBV6-1	TRBJ1-4	-	TGTGCCAGCAGCCGGGGAGGGCATGAAAAACTGTTTTTT	CASSRGGHEKLFF
TRBV7-2	TRBJ2-3	TRBD2	TGTGCCAGCAGCTTAGATCTGGGTTCGGGAGGTACGCAGTATTTT	CASSLDLGSGGTQYF
TRBV19	TRBJ2-6	-	TGTGCCAGTAGCCTTTTTCAGGGGGGCGCTGGGGCCAACGTCCTGACTTTC	CASSLFQGGAGANVLTF
TRBV28	TRBJ2-2	-	TGTGCCAGCCGCACTGGGGGGACCGGGGAGCTGTTTTTT	CASRTGGTGELFF
TRBV6-5	TRBJ1-2	TRBD1	TGTGCCAGCAGGAGGGGGCGCGGTAACTATGGCTACACCTTC	CASRRGRGNYGYTF
TRBV5-1	TRBJ1-2	TRBD1	TGCGCCAGCAGCCGGGACAGGGATTATGGCTACACCTTC	CASSRDRDYGYTF
TRBV6-6	TRBJ2-7	-	TGTGCCAGCAGTTACGGGGCCACGGAGCAGTACTTC	CASSYGATEQYF
TRBV2	TRBJ1-6	TRBD1	TGTGCCTGTTTCGGGACAGCAAGGACACCCCTCCACTTT	CACFGTARTPLHF
TRBV11-2	TRBJ2-7	TRBD2	TGTGCCAGCAGCTTAGGCGGGACTAGTTCCTACGAGCAGTACTTC	CASSLGGTSSYEQYF
TRBV6-5	TRBJ2-7	-	TGTGCCAGCAGTTACTCGACGGCCAGGGGCTACGAGCAGTACTTC	CASSYSTARGYEQYF
TRBV6-1	TRBJ2-2	TRBD2	TGTGCCAGCTGGGGGGGGGATTTCACCGGGGAGCTGTTTTTT	CASWGGDFTGELFF
TRBV7-9	TRBJ1-2	TRBD1	TGTGCCAGCAGCTTAGAAACAGGGGGAATGGTGGGCTACACCTTC	CASSLETGGMVGYTF
TRBV7-2	TRBJ2-5	-	TGTGCCAGCAGCTTAGAGGCCGCCGGGGTGGGGGAGACCCAGTACTTC	CASSLEAAGVGETQYF
TRBV6-6	TRBJ2-7	TRBD1	TGTGCCAGCATCCCAGGGACAGGCTACGAGCAGTACTTC	CASIPGTGYEQYF
TRBV28	TRBJ1-2	TRBD1	TGTGCCAGCAGTTTAATCGGACTACAGGGGGCTAACTATGGCTACACCTTC	CASSLIGLQGANYGYTF
TRBV20-1	TRBJ1-4	-	TGCAGTGCTCCAGGGGAGGAAAAACTGTTTTTT	CSAPGEEKLFF
TRBV9	TRBJ2-1	TRBD1	TGTGCCAGCAGCGGGGACAGCCGATATGAGCAGTTCTTC	CASSGDSRYEQFF
TRBV11-3	TRBJ2-2	TRBD2	TGTGCCAGCAGCCCGGGGACTAGCGGGAGTAACCCGAACACCGGGGAGCTGTTTTTT	CASSPGTSGSNPNTGELFF
TRBV5-6	TRBJ2-7	-	TGTGCCAGCAGCTTGGAATGGGGAGGCGAGCAGTACTTC	CASSLEWGGEQYF